This TCR beta chain was recovered during a study of cytomegalovirus exposure and HLA in healthy donors. Method: immunoSEQ multiplex PCR; TCRdb's copy keeps in-frame clones and lacks some. The data hold under 250,000 clones, with about 90% observed a single time. CDR3 length: 17 amino acids. V lost 0 bases and J 0 bases, leaving 15 bases between the germline ends. Germline CDR1 is MRHNA and CDR2 is SNTAGT. Separate from the 666-subject first cohort was the roughly 120-subject validation cohort, to which the donors belonged. The receptor comes from a man in his late teens or twenties in good health and CMV-seropositive. Sequencing was done on a sample of PBMCs. The chain employs TRBV6-4 and TRBJ2-7; TRBD1 might be the D (6 bases). As DNA, the CDR3 is TGTGCCAGCAGTGACTCCAGCAAGGACAGATACTCCTACGAGCAGTACTTC. Residues: CASSDSSKDRYSYEQYF.